This is a list of T cell receptor beta chains from one sample in a study of vaccination effects on CD4 cells after COVID-19. Clones were sequenced by immunoSEQ multiplex PCR, and TCRdb holds only the in-frame ones, with some missing. The sample includes about 50,000 clones, nearly 75% of them seen just once. Their cognate antigens are unknown. The sample consisted of CD4+ T cells from PBMCs cultured without peptide, taken after COVID-19 vaccination. The source is a human donor who had a prior SARS-CoV-2 infection. The CDR3 runs from the conserved cysteine through the conserved F or W. A D gene is named only where the DNA matches it firmly. Clone size appears in some rows only: once, few, many, or a class for an expanded clone.

d_call	v_call	clone_size	j_call	cdr3_nt	cdr3_aa
-	TRBV3-1/TRBV3-2	-	TRBJ2-3	TGTGCCAGCAGCCAAAGGGGGGGACAGTCCACGCAGTATTTT	CASSQRGGQSTQYF
TRBD2	TRBV7-3	-	TRBJ2-1	TGTGCCAGCAGCCCGGGACTAGTTCCCAATGAGCAGTTCTTC	CASSPGLVPNEQFF
TRBD1	TRBV30	-	TRBJ2-7	TGTGCCTGGAGTCCGCCCTCCACAGGGGACGAGCAGTACTTC	CAWSPPSTGDEQYF
TRBD1	TRBV10-3	-	TRBJ1-2	TGTGCCATCAGTAGCCGGCCGGGGACAGGGGGTTCTAACTATGGCTACACCTTC	CAISSRPGTGGSNYGYTF
-	TRBV7-2	-	TRBJ2-1	TGTGCCAGCAGCTTAAGGTACAATGAGCAGTTCTTC	CASSLRYNEQFF
-	TRBV7-9	-	TRBJ1-1	TGTGCCAGCAGCTTCCCTGGACCTAACCGGAGGAACACTGAAGCTTTCTTT	CASSFPGPNRRNTEAFF
-	TRBV18	few	TRBJ2-5	TGTGCCAGCTCACGAGTCGTCAGGCGCCTACAAGAGACCCAGTACTTC	CASSRVVRRLQETQYF
TRBD1	TRBV3-1/TRBV3-2	-	TRBJ2-7	TGTGCCAGCAGCCAAACAGGGGGCTACGAGCAGTACTTC	CASSQTGGYEQYF
TRBD1	TRBV10-3	few	TRBJ1-1	TGTGCCATCAGCTCACAGGGGTTGTTCACTGAAGCTTTCTTT	CAISSQGLFTEAFF
TRBD2	TRBV10-3	-	TRBJ2-7	TGTGCCATCAGTGACCCCGGGACTAGCGGGAGATTAGGCGAGCAGTACTTC	CAISDPGTSGRLGEQYF
-	TRBV28	-	TRBJ1-1	TGTGCCAGCAGTTCTGGGACGAGGACGACTGAAGCTTTCTTT	CASSSGTRTTEAFF
TRBD1	TRBV3-1/TRBV3-2	-	TRBJ1-5	TGTGCCAGCAGCCCTACAGGGGATACGCATAGCAATCAGCCCCAGCATTTT	CASSPTGDTHSNQPQHF
-	TRBV27	few	TRBJ1-2	TGTGCCAGCCGAGAGAACCTTAACTATGGCTACACCTTC	CASRENLNYGYTF
TRBD2	TRBV3-1/TRBV3-2	-	TRBJ2-5	TGTGCCAGCAGCCAAGTCGCTCCCGGGACTACTCGTTTTCAAGAGACCCAGTACTTC	CASSQVAPGTTRFQETQYF
TRBD2	TRBV5-1	-	TRBJ2-2	TGCGCCAGCAGCCGGACTAGCGGGAGAGGGACCGGGGAGCTGTTTTTT	CASSRTSGRGTGELFF
TRBD2	TRBV24-1	-	TRBJ2-1	TGTGCCACCAGTGATCCAAGTCTAGCGGGGGGGAATGAGCAGTTCTTC	CATSDPSLAGGNEQFF
-	TRBV5-4	-	TRBJ2-1	TGTGCCAGCAGCTTTGCGGGGTTATCCTACAATGAGCAGTTCTTC	CASSFAGLSYNEQFF
-	TRBV5-6	once	TRBJ1-6	TGTGCCAGCAGCTTGAATCAATATTCACCCCTCCACTTT	CASSLNQYSPLHF
TRBD1	TRBV7-8	-	TRBJ2-7	TGTGCCAGCAGCCCTCCGCCGGGACAGGCTACCTACGAGCAGTACTTC	CASSPPPGQATYEQYF